The 7 T cell receptor beta chains given below trace back to one sample, sequenced in a study of T cells expressing NK-cell markers. TCRdb reprocessed the 5' RACE reads; each CDR3 protein has one entry and no DNA is given. This sample contains 150,000 to 160,000 distinct CDR3 sequences. The sequencing input was blood T cells: a sorted CD56 or NKG2C T cell subset, CD4+ or CD8+ T cells, or bulk PBMC T cells (not recorded which). All receptors come from a woman between 45 and 65 years old in good health.

The chain couples TRBV7-2 to TRBJ2-1. Germline values: CDR1 SGHTA, CDR2 FQGNSA. There are 14 residues in the CDR3. The CDR3 spells CASSFGSTYNEQFF.

The chain has TRBV25-1 and TRBJ1-1; TCRdb's D call of TRBD1 is untestable without DNA. The CDR3 spans 14 residues. The germline gives CDR1 MGHDK, CDR2 SYGVNS. CDR3 region: CASSVTGTDTEAFF. Full variable domain (missing parts from reference TRBV25-1 and TRBJ1-1): EADIYQTPRYLVIGTGKKITLECSQTMGHDKMYWYQQDPGMELHLIHYSYGVNSTEKGDLSSESTVSRIRTEHFPLTLESARPSHTSQYLCASSVTGTDTEAFFGQGTRLTVV.

The chain joins TRBV7-8 to TRBJ1-1; TCRdb calls TRBD1, which cannot be checked without DNA. Germline values: CDR1 SGHVS, CDR2 FQNEAQ. The CDR3 runs 17 residues. CDR3 in amino acids: CASSLRFGGRQDTEAFF. The full variable domain, with the rest looked up from reference TRBV7-8 and TRBJ1-1, is GAGVSQSPRYKVAKRGQDVALRCDPISGHVSLFWYQQALGQGPEFLTYFQNEAQLDKSGLPSDRFFAERPEGSVSTLKIQRTQQEDSAVYLCASSLRFGGRQDTEAFFGQGTRLTVV.

The chain carries TRBV21-1 and TRBJ2-7; TCRdb outputs TRBD2, but without DNA this stays unchecked. TRBV21-1 is shown as a pseudogene. The CDR3 spans 19 residues. CDR3 region: CASSKALAGEAKAVYEQYF.

The chain links TRBV12-3 or TRBV12-4 to TRBJ1-3. The CDR3 spans 12 residues. CDR3 loop: CASMGDEDTIYF.

The chain joins TRBV4-1 to TRBJ2-1; TCRdb's D call of TRBD2 is untestable without DNA. From germline, CDR1 is MGHRA and CDR2 YSYEKL. The CDR3 contains 16 residues. The chain's CDR3 is CASSQALAGGYNEQFF.

V is TRBV30 and J is TRBJ1-1. CDR1 is GTSNPN, CDR2 SVGIG, per germline (reference sequence). The CDR3 contains 14 residues. CDR3 sequence: CAWRGQGARTEAFF.